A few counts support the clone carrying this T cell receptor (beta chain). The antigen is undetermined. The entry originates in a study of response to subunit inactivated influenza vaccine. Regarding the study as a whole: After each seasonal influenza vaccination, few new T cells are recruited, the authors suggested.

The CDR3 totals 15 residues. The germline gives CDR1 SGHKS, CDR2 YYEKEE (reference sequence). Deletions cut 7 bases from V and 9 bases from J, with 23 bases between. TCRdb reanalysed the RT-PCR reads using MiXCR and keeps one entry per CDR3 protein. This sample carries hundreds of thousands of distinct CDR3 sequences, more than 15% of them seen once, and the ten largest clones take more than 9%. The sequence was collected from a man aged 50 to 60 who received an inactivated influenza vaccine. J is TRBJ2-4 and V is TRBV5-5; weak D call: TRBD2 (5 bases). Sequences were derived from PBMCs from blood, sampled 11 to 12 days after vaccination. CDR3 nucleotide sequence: TGTGCCAGCCGACCGGTCGGGAATCTAGAAGGCATTCAGTACTTC. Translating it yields CASRPVGNLEGIQYF.